Sequencing of this TCR beta chain was carried out in a study of identical twins. TCRdb reprocessed the 5' RACE reads with MiXCR, giving one entry per CDR3 protein. In the table there are approximately 230,000 distinct CDR3 sequences, roughly 7.1% of which are singletons. This clonotype was seen a few times. Its antigen is unknown. Per the germline V gene, CDR1 is SGHNT and CDR2 is YYREEE (reference sequence). The CDR3 spans 19 residues. Trimming at V came to 1 base and at J to 2 bases, leaving 14 bases not matched to a gene. Overall study findings and caveats: Shared out-of-frame alpha sequences (those common to twins) showed excess low generation probability. Conclusions leaned on cross-sectional statistical analysis and did not track the same donors over time.

A further study also used this sample, focusing on T cells expressing NK-cell markers. According to that study: The TCR beta repertoires originated in sorted CD3+CD56+NKG2C+, CD3+CD56+NKG2C- and CD3+CD56-NKG2C+ T cells. The study found dominant NKG2C+ clonotypes at about 1.0-7.0% of CD8+ T cells in roughly six donors.

This sequence originates from a woman in her late teens or twenties in good health. The source material was CD8+ T cells sorted from blood. The chain uses TRBV5-4 and TRBJ2-3; 9 bases map to TRBD2. As DNA, the CDR3 is TGTGCCAGCAGCTTGAATCTTTGGTCTCGCGGGAGGGACACAGATACGCAGTATTTT. As protein: CASSLNLWSRGRDTDTQYF.